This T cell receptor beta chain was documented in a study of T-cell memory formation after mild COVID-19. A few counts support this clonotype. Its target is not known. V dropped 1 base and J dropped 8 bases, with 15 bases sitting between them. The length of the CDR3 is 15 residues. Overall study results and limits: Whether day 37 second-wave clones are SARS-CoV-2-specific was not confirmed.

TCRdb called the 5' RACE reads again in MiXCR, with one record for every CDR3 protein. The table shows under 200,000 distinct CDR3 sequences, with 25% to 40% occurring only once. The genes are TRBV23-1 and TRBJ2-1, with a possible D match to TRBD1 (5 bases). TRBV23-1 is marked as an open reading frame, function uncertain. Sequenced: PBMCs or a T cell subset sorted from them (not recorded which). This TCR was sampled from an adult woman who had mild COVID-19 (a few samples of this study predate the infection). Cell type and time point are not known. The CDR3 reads CASSQLAGSIDEQFF. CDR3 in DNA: TGCGCCAGCAGTCAATTAGCAGGGTCTATCGATGAGCAGTTCTTC.